One and the same sample provided the 12 T cell receptor beta chains below, sequenced in a study of shared clonotypes between healthy human individuals. Profiled with immunoSEQ multiplex PCR; TCRdb holds only in-frame clones, not every one. The table includes 2 million to 2.5 million clones, approximately 93% detected once. The specimen sequenced was naive CD4+ T cells from PBMCs. Subset indicated: CD45RA+ positively selected. These receptors were taken from a man aged 18 to 30 in good health. Some clones in this sample may be carry-over from other donors' samples.

V is TRBV5-1 and J is TRBJ2-5, with TRBD2 matching over 9 bases. The CDR3 runs to 14 residues. Germline V lookup: CDR1 SGHRS, CDR2 YFSETQ. The junction had 8 bases not matched to a gene; V was cut back by 6 bases and J by 5 bases. This chain's CDR3 is CASTYSGGRETQYF. Written as DNA, the CDR3 is TGCGCCAGCACCTATAGCGGGGGTCGGGAGACCCAGTACTTC. The variable domain in full, with the rest retrieved from reference TRBV5-1 and TRBJ2-5, is KAGVTQTPRYLIKTRGQQVTLSCSPISGHRSVSWYQQTPGQGLQFLFEYFSETQRNKGNFPGRFSGRQFSNSRSEMNVSTLELGDSALYLCASTYSGGRETQYFGPGTRLLVL.

This clone was picked up one time. This chain uses TRBV10-3 with TRBJ2-5, with 10 nucleotides matching TRBD2. J was trimmed by 3 bases and V by 8 bases; bases with no gene match: 6. The CDR3 has 14 amino acids. CDR1 and CDR2 (germline): ENHRY, SYGVKD. This CDR3 is CAISSSGSEETQYF. The DNA of the CDR3 is TGTGCCATCTCCTCTAGCGGGAGTGAAGAGACCCAGTACTTC.

Remarks on this clone: This CDR3 is also generated by other DNA sequences in the sample. The rearrangement uses TRBV7-2 and TRBJ2-5; 7 bases line up with TRBD2. With V trimmed by 5 bases and J by 1 base, 4 bases remained unmatched. The CDR3 spans 14 residues. Germline assignment: CDR1 SGHTA and CDR2 FQGNSA. CDR3 DNA: TGTGCCAGCAGCCCCCGGGGGGTCCAAGAGACCCAGTACTTC. Translation gives CASSPRGVQETQYF. Together with reference TRBV7-2 and TRBJ2-5, the CDR3 gives the full variable domain: GAGVSQSPSNKVTEKGKDVELRCDPISGHTALYWYRQSLGQGLEFLIYFQGNSAPDKSGLPSDRFSAERTGGSVSTLTIQRTQQEDSAVYLCASSPRGVQETQYFGPGTRLLVL.

The genes are TRBV6-5 and TRBJ1-1; 8 nucleotides align to TRBD1. This CDR3 region has 15 residues. V gave up 5 bases and J gave up 1 base; unmatched junction bases: 6. The germline V gene has CDR1 MNHEY and CDR2 SVGAGI. Written as DNA, the CDR3 is TGTGCCAGCAGTGGCGCCGGGACAGGGAACACTGAAGCTTTCTTT. This translates into CASSGAGTGNTEAFF.

The chain has TRBV6-4 and TRBJ1-2, with D hard to call. Trimming removed 5 bases from V and 5 bases from J, with 18 bases in between. CDR1 and CDR2 from the germline V gene are MRHNA and SNTAGT. The CDR3 runs 15 residues. CDR3 region: CASSREALTGYGYTF. Written as DNA, the CDR3 is TGTGCCAGCAGTCGGGAGGCCTTAACGGGGTATGGCTACACCTTC.

The chain has TRBV2 and TRBJ2-3, with a possible D match to TRBD2 (5 bases). The CDR3 extends over 14 amino acids. The germline V gene has CDR1 SNHLY and CDR2 FYNNEI. The V end was cut by 6 bases, the J end by 2 bases, with 12 bases between. Here the CDR3 reads CASSAGMHTDTQYF. For the CDR3, the DNA is TGTGCCAGCAGCGCCGGGATGCACACAGATACGCAGTATTTT. Filled out from reference TRBV2 and TRBJ2-3, the complete variable domain reads EPEVTQTPSHQVTQMGQEVILRCVPISNHLYFYWYRQILGQKVEFLVSFYNNEISEKSEIFDDQFSVERPDGSNFTLKIRSTKLEDSAMYFCASSAGMHTDTQYFGPGTRLTVL.

The rearrangement joins TRBV27 to TRBJ2-7; 12 bases align to TRBD2. V was pared by 5 bases and J by 6 bases, with 14 bases of the junction left unmatched. Per germline, CDR1 MNHEY and CDR2 SMNVEV (reference sequence). The CDR3 runs to 17 residues. The CDR3 loop is CASSPRLAGALQGEQYF. As DNA, the CDR3 is TGTGCCAGCAGTCCCAGACTAGCGGGAGCTCTTCAAGGCGAGCAGTACTTC.

CDR3 in amino acids: CASSQFGTRGTDTQYF. In DNA form, the CDR3 reads TGTGCCAGCAGCCAGTTCGGGACTAGGGGGACGGATACGCAGTATTTT. The V gene is TRBV4-2, the J gene TRBJ2-3, with 8 bases aligning to TRBD2. The CDR3 runs 16 residues. From germline, CDR1 is LGHNA and CDR2 YNFKEQ. V gave up 3 bases and J gave up 6 bases; unmatched junction bases: 11.

The chain combines TRBV27 with TRBJ1-5; TRBD1 aligns across 7 bases. J was trimmed by 2 bases and V by 6 bases; bases with no gene match: 7. Germline-derived CDR1 and CDR2 are MNHEY and SMNVEV (reference sequence). CDR3 length equals 15 residues. The CDR3 DNA reads as TGTGCCAGCAGCCGTAACAGGGGAGGCAATCAGCCCCAGCATTTT. Translated, it gives CASSRNRGGNQPQHF.

J is TRBJ2-1 and V is TRBV4-1; a possible D gene is TRBD2 (5 bases). The CDR3 is 16 residues long. The germline V and J ends were trimmed by 1 base and 4 bases, with 14 bases remaining between them. In germline, CDR1 is MGHRA, CDR2 YSYEKL. CDR3 sequence: CASSQVARPGYNEQFF. The CDR3 nucleotides read TGCGCCAGCAGCCAAGTTGCCCGCCCGGGGTACAATGAGCAGTTCTTC.

Comment on this clone: The same CDR3 can be traced to other DNA sequences in this sample. This sequence joins TRBV15 and TRBJ2-3; unclear D gene. In germline, CDR1 is LNHNV, CDR2 YYDKDF (reference sequence). The CDR3 sequence is 13 residues long. V lost 1 base to trimming and J lost 2 bases, with 4 bases between them. The CDR3 region has the DNA TGTGCCACCAGCAGAGCCCCCACAGATACGCAGTATTTT. This translates into CATSRAPTDTQYF.

With respect to this clone: This sample includes further DNA sequences coding for the same CDR3. The chain employs TRBV5-1 and TRBJ2-7; D is unresolved. Trimming took 0 bases from V and 3 from J, leaving 10 bases between them. The V gene's germline CDR1 is SGHRS and CDR2 YFSETQ. The CDR3 loop spans 14 amino acids. The CDR3 sequence is CASSLVGLGYEQYF. For the CDR3, the DNA is TGCGCCAGCAGCTTGGTTGGGTTAGGCTACGAGCAGTACTTC. Together with reference TRBV5-1 and TRBJ2-7, the CDR3 gives the full variable domain: KAGVTQTPRYLIKTRGQQVTLSCSPISGHRSVSWYQQTPGQGLQFLFEYFSETQRNKGNFPGRFSGRQFSNSRSEMNVSTLELGDSALYLCASSLVGLGYEQYFGPGTRLTVT.